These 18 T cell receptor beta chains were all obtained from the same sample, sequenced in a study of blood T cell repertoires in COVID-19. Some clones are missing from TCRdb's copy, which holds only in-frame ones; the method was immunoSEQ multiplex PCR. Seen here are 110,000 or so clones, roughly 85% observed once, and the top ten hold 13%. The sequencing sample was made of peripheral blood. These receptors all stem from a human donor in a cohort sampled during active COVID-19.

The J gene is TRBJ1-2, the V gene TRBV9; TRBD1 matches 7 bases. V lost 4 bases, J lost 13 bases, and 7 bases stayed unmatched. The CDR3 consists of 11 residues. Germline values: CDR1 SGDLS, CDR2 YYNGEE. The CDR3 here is CASSPGTAGTF. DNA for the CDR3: TGTGCCAGCAGCCCGGGGACAGCAGGCACCTTC.

Here the CDR3 reads CASSPWKGDGNTIYF. CDR3 DNA: TGTGCCAGCTCGCCTTGGAAGGGGGACGGAAACACCATATATTTT. The chain recombines TRBV18 with TRBJ1-3; D possibly corresponds to TRBD1 (6 bases). The CDR3 sequence is 15 residues long. Trimming left V 6 bases short and J 4 bases short, with 16 bases between. Germline CDR1 KGHSH, CDR2 LQKENI. Filled out from reference TRBV18 and TRBJ1-3, the complete variable domain reads NAGVMQNPRHLVRRRGQEARLRCSPMKGHSHVYWYRQLPEEGLKFMVYLQKENIIDESGMPKERFSAEFPKEGPSILRIQQVVRGDSAAYFCASSPWKGDGNTIYFGEGSWLTVV.

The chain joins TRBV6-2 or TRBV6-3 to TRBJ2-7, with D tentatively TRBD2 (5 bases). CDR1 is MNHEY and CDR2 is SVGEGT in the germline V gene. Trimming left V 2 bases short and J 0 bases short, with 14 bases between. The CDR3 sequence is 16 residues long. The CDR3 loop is CASSYPSGGVSYEQYF. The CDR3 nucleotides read TGTGCCAGCAGTTACCCTTCCGGAGGTGTCTCCTACGAGCAGTACTTC.

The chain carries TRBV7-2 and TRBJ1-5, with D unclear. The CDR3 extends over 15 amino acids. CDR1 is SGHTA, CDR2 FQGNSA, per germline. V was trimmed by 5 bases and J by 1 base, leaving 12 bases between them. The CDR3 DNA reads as TGTGCCAGCAGCCCTCGGGGATTAAGCAATCAGCCCCAGCATTTT. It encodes CASSPRGLSNQPQHF.

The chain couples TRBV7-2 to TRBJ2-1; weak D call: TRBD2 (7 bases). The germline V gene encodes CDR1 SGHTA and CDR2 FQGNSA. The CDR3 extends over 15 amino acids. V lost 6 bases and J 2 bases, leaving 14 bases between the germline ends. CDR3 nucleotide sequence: TGTGCCAGCAGTTCCGAGGGGGGGACCTACAATGAGCAGTTCTTC. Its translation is CASSSEGGTYNEQFF. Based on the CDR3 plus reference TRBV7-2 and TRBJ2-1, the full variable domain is GAGVSQSPSNKVTEKGKDVELRCDPISGHTALYWYRQSLGQGLEFLIYFQGNSAPDKSGLPSDRFSAERTGGSVSTLTIQRTQQEDSAVYLCASSSEGGTYNEQFFGPGTRLTVL.

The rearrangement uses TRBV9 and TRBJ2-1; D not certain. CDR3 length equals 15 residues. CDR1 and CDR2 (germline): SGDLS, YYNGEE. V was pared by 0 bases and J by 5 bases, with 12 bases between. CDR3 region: CASSVGIHGDNEQFF. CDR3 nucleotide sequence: TGTGCCAGCAGCGTAGGTATACACGGAGACAATGAGCAGTTCTTC. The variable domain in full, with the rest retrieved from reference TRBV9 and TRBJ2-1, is DSGVTQTPKHLITATGQRVTLRCSPRSGDLSVYWYQQSLDQGLQFLIQYYNGEERAKGNILERFSAQQFPDLHSELNLSSLELGDSALYFCASSVGIHGDNEQFFGPGTRLTVL.

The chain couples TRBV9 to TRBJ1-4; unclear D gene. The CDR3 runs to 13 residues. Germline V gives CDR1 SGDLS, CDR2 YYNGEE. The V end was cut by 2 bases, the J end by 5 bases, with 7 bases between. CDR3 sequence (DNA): TGTGCCAGCAGCGTGGGAGAGAATGAAAAACTGTTTTTT. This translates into CASSVGENEKLFF.

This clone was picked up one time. The CDR3 region has the DNA TGTGCCAGCAGAGAGAGCAGGGCTAATGGCTACACCTTC. Translation: CASRESRANGYTF. The gene calls are TRBV5-6 and TRBJ1-2; weak D call: TRBD1 (5 bases). Looked up from germline, CDR1 is SGHDT and CDR2 is YYEEEE. The CDR3 has 13 residues. V was clipped by 5 bases and J by 6 bases, with 14 bases between them.

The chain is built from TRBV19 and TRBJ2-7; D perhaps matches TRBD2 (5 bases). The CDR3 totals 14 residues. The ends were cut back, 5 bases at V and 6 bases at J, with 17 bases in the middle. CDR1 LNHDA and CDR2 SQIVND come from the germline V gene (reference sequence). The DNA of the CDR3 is TGTGCCAGTAGTCCCAGGTATACCGGGGTCGAGCAGTACTTC. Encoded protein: CASSPRYTGVEQYF.

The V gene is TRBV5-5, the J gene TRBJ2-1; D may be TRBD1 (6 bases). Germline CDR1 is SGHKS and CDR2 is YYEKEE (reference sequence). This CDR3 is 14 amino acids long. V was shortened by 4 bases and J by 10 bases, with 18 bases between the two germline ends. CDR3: CASSPPQRQAEQFF. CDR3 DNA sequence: TGTGCCAGCAGCCCACCCCAAAGACAGGCCGAGCAGTTCTTC. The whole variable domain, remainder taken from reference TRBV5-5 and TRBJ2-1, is DAGVTQSPTHLIKTRGQQVTLRCSPISGHKSVSWYQQVLGQGPQFIFQYYEKEERGRGNFPDRFSARQFPNYSSELNVNALLLGDSALYLCASSPPQRQAEQFFGPGTRLTVL.

The CDR3, as DNA: TGTGCCAGTCGGGCAGGGGGAAATTCTAATACGCAGTATTTT. It translates to CASRAGGNSNTQYF. The chain recombines TRBV6-5 with TRBJ2-3; 7 bases fit TRBD1. The CDR3 length is 14 residues. Germline trimming cut 9 bases from V and 7 bases from J; bases unmatched to any gene: 13. The germline V gene has CDR1 MNHEY and CDR2 SVGAGI.

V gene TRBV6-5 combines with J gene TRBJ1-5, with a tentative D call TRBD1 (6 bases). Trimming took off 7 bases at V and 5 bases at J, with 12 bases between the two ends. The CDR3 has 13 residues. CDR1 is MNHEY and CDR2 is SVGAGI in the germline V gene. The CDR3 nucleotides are TGTGCCAGCAATACTGACAGGTATCAGCCCCAGCATTTT. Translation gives CASNTDRYQPQHF.

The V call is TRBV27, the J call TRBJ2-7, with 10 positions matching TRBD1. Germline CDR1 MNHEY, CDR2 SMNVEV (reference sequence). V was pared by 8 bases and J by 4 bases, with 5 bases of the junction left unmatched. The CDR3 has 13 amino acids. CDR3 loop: CASRPGQGYEQYF. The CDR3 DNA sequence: TGTGCCAGCCGTCCGGGACAGGGGTACGAGCAGTACTTC.

CDR3 in amino acids: CASSLGSSYNSPLHF. CDR3 coding DNA: TGTGCCAGCAGCTTAGGGAGCTCCTATAATTCACCCCTCCACTTT. The chain carries TRBV5-4 and TRBJ1-6; D unresolved. CDR1 and CDR2 (germline): SGHNT, YYREEE (reference sequence). Trimming left V 2 bases short and J 0 bases short, with 6 bases between. The CDR3 length is 15 residues.

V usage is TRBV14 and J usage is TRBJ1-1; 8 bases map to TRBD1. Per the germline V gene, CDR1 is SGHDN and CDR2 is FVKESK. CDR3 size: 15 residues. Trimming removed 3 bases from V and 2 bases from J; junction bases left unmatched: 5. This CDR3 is CASSHDQGANTEAFF. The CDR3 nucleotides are TGTGCCAGCAGCCATGACCAGGGGGCTAACACTGAAGCTTTCTTT.

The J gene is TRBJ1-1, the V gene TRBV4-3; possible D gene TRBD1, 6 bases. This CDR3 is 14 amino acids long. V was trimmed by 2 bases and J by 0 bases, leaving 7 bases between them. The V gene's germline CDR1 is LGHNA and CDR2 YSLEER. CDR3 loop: CASSQQGMNTEAFF. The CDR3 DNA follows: TGCGCCAGCAGCCAACAGGGGATGAACACTGAAGCTTTCTTT.

This chain's CDR3 is CASSRTSGVNEQFF. DNA for the CDR3: TGTGCCAGCAGCCGGACTAGCGGGGTCAATGAGCAGTTCTTC. The chain has TRBV7-2 and TRBJ2-1; TRBD2 matches at 12 bases. Trimming removed 5 bases from V and 6 bases from J; junction bases left unmatched: 2. The CDR3 length is 14 residues. Germline assignment: CDR1 SGHTA and CDR2 FQGNSA.

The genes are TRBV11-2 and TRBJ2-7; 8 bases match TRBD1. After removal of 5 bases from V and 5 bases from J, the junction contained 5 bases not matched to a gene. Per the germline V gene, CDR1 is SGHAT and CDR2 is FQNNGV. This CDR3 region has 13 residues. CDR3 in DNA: TGTGCCAGCAGCCAAACAGGGGGACACGAGCAGTACTTC. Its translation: CASSQTGGHEQYF.